Each of the 22 T cell receptor beta chains below was sequenced from the same sample in a study of OX40 agonist ivuxolimab in advanced cancers. The table came from immunoSEQ multiplex PCR; TCRdb's copy has only in-frame clones and leaves some out. The table lists 75,000 to 100,000 clones, approximately 84% of them singletons, with roughly 2.7% in the top ten. The sample was CD4+ or CD8+ T cells sorted from blood, taken in a trial of the OX40 agonist ivuxolimab. The receptors derive from an adult with an advanced solid tumor such as melanoma, head and neck, liver or kidney cancer.

This chain joins TRBV27 and TRBJ1-6; possible D gene TRBD1, 6 bases. The CDR3 extends over 15 amino acids. V lost 7 bases and J 0 bases, leaving 10 bases between the germline ends. Germline V CDR1 and CDR2: MNHEY, SMNVEV (reference sequence). The CDR3 loop is CASTARGSYNSPLHF. CDR3 sequence (DNA): TGTGCCAGCACCGCCAGGGGCTCCTATAATTCACCCCTCCACTTT.

The chain employs TRBV30 and TRBJ2-5; no definite D call. This CDR3 comprises 14 residues. Trimming left V 3 bases short and J 7 bases short, with 18 bases between. The germline V gene has CDR1 GTSNPN and CDR2 SVGIG (reference sequence). The CDR3 DNA is TGTGCCTGGAGCCTAGTGCTGGGTCGGGTGACCCAGTACTTC. This gives the protein CAWSLVLGRVTQYF.

The chain has TRBV27 and TRBJ1-2, with D unclear. Germline CDR1 is MNHEY and CDR2 is SMNVEV (reference sequence). Between the trimmed V and J ends, which lost 5 bases and 6 bases, there was a span of 13 bases. This CDR3 is 13 amino acids long. The CDR3 coding sequence is TGTGCCAGCAGTCCCGCTGAGAGCGATGGCTACACCTTC. Its protein product is CASSPAESDGYTF.

As for this clone: This sample also contains other DNA sequences that code for the same CDR3. The V and J genes are TRBV5-5 and TRBJ2-7, with TRBD2 as a possible D gene (6 bases). V was pared by 4 bases and J by 0 bases, with 14 bases between. CDR3 size: 15 residues. Germline loops: CDR1 SGHKS, CDR2 YYEKEE (reference sequence). In DNA, the CDR3 is TGTGCCAGCAGCCTGGACGGGGGAAGCTCCTACGAGCAGTACTTC. This encodes CASSLDGGSSYEQYF.

The chain carries TRBV4-3 and TRBJ2-1, with 8 nucleotides matching TRBD2. Germline V CDR1 and CDR2: LGHNA, YSLEER. V lost 0 bases, J lost 6 bases, and 7 bases stayed unmatched. This CDR3 has 16 residues. CDR3 nucleotides: TGCGCCAGCAGCCAAGATCTGGGGACTAGATCCAATGAGCAGTTCTTC. Translation gives CASSQDLGTRSNEQFF.

Details on this clone: At the DNA level, this CDR3 is encoded by other sequences in the same sample as well. The chain recombines TRBV7-2 with TRBJ2-3; 9 bases agree with TRBD2. This CDR3 is 14 amino acids long. Germline values: CDR1 SGHTA, CDR2 FQGNSA. Trimming cost V 3 bases and J 3 bases; bases outside gene matches: 1. The CDR3 spells CASSLSGGTDTQYF. The CDR3 DNA is TGTGCCAGCAGCTTGAGCGGGGGGACAGATACGCAGTATTTT.

This rearrangement joins TRBV2 to TRBJ2-2; D is possibly TRBD1 (5 bases). Germline V CDR1 and CDR2: SNHLY, FYNNEI. The CDR3 has 15 amino acids. Trimming left V 6 bases short and J 3 bases short, with 14 bases between. In DNA form, the CDR3 reads TGTGCCAGCAGGGGGCTCCCTCGGGACACCGGGGAGCTGTTTTTT. Translated: CASRGLPRDTGELFF.

The J gene is TRBJ1-1, the V gene TRBV5-1, with TRBD1 matching over 8 bases. The CDR3 has 15 amino acids. V lost 4 bases to trimming and J lost 0 bases; unmatched junction nucleotides: 5. In germline, CDR1 is SGHRS, CDR2 YFSETQ. The CDR3 DNA sequence: TGCGCCAGCAGCCCCGGGACAGGTATGAACACTGAAGCTTTCTTT. It specifies CASSPGTGMNTEAFF.

The sample holds one count of this clone. V usage is TRBV7-2 and J usage is TRBJ2-5; D perhaps matches TRBD2 (5 bases). V lost 2 bases, J lost 4 bases, and 8 bases lay in between. This CDR3 is 13 amino acids long. CDR1 SGHTA and CDR2 FQGNSA come from the germline V gene. CDR3 sequence (DNA): TGTGCCAGCAGCTTAAGCGGCGGAGAGACCCAGTACTTC. It specifies CASSLSGGETQYF.

This clone has at least ten counts. This chain joins TRBV5-4 and TRBJ1-2, with D maybe TRBD1 (5 bases). The germline V gene has CDR1 SGHNT and CDR2 YYREEE (reference sequence). V shed 0 bases and J shed 4 bases, with 13 bases lying between them. The CDR3 consists of 15 residues. The CDR3 nucleotides are TGTGCCAGCAGCTTGGAGCAGGGCATTCTCTATGGCTACACCTTC. The encoded protein is CASSLEQGILYGYTF.

The chain employs TRBV25-1 and TRBJ1-6, with a possible D match to TRBD1 (6 bases). CDR1 and CDR2 from the germline V gene are MGHDK and SYGVNS. V lost 5 bases to trimming and J lost 0 bases, with 11 bases between them. This CDR3 is 16 amino acids long. CDR3 coding DNA: TGTGCCAGCAGTTCAGGGGTAAACTCCTATAATTCACCCCTCCACTTT. Residues: CASSSGVNSYNSPLHF.

This chain links TRBV2 with TRBJ2-6; 9 bases line up with TRBD1. This CDR3 comprises 17 residues. With 8 bases clipped from V and 0 bases from J, the junction kept 8 bases outside the gene matches. CDR1 is SNHLY and CDR2 is FYNNEI in the germline V gene. As DNA, the CDR3 is TGTGCCAGCTTTACCGGGACAGGGAGCTCTGGGGCCAACGTCCTGACTTTC. This translates into CASFTGTGSSGANVLTF.

The genes are TRBV29-1 and TRBJ2-3; maybe TRBD2 (6 bases). V was pared by 4 bases and J by 2 bases, with 13 bases between. The CDR3 totals 14 residues. Per the germline V gene, CDR1 is SQVTM and CDR2 is ANQGSEA. This CDR3 reads CSVVQAGTTDTQYF. Here the CDR3 DNA reads TGCAGCGTTGTACAGGCGGGGACCACAGATACGCAGTATTTT.

The chain is built from TRBV5-1 and TRBJ2-2, with TRBD1 matching over 8 bases. Germline V CDR1 and CDR2: SGHRS, YFSETQ. There are 15 residues in the CDR3. J was trimmed by 3 bases and V by 5 bases; bases with no gene match: 6. Here the CDR3 DNA reads TGCGCCAGCAGTGAGGTGACAGGGGACACCGGGGAGCTGTTTTTT. As protein: CASSEVTGDTGELFF. Combining the CDR3 with reference TRBV5-1 and TRBJ2-2 gives the whole variable domain KAGVTQTPRYLIKTRGQQVTLSCSPISGHRSVSWYQQTPGQGLQFLFEYFSETQRNKGNFPGRFSGRQFSNSRSEMNVSTLELGDSALYLCASSEVTGDTGELFFGEGSRLTVL.

The chain recombines TRBV7-2 with TRBJ2-3; D unresolved. Trimming took off 3 bases at V and 2 bases at J, with 3 bases between the two ends. The CDR3 is made up of 12 amino acids. Germline V lookup: CDR1 SGHTA, CDR2 FQGNSA. The CDR3 nucleotides are TGTGCCAGCAGCTTCTACACAGATACGCAGTATTTT. This encodes CASSFYTDTQYF.

This chain links TRBV4-3 with TRBJ2-5; D is uncertain. With 0 bases removed from V and 4 bases from J, the gap between germline ends came to 15 bases. This CDR3 is 16 amino acids long. In germline, CDR1 is LGHNA, CDR2 YSLEER. Here the CDR3 DNA reads TGCGCCAGCAGCCAAGAGGGCTTCCCCACGCGAGAGACCCAGTACTTC. It is translated as CASSQEGFPTRETQYF.

This clone appeared once. This chain links TRBV5-1 with TRBJ1-1; D unresolved. This CDR3 comprises 15 residues. V lost 0 bases, J lost 0 bases, and 9 bases lay in between. CDR1 and CDR2 from the germline V gene are SGHRS and YFSETQ. This CDR3 reads CASSLEVHLNTEAFF. CDR3 coding DNA: TGCGCCAGCAGCTTGGAAGTACACCTGAACACTGAAGCTTTCTTT.

Only one count was recorded for this clone. V is TRBV2 and J is TRBJ2-2, with 10 bases aligning to TRBD2. Trimming took 11 bases from V and 3 from J; bases not matched to a gene: 9. This CDR3 is 15 amino acids long. Germline V gene lookup returns CDR1 SNHLY and CDR2 FYNNEI. The chain's CDR3 is CAGSGGAMHTGELFF. The DNA for the CDR3 is TGTGCCGGGAGCGGGGGGGCCATGCACACCGGGGAGCTGTTTTTT.

V and J are TRBV4-2 and TRBJ1-2, with 8 bases fitting TRBD1. V was clipped by 2 bases and J by 4 bases; unmatched bases: 6. The V gene's germline CDR1 is LGHNA and CDR2 YNFKEQ. The CDR3 runs to 15 residues. CDR3 DNA: TGTGCCAGCAGCCAAAATACACAGGGGGGCTATGGCTACACCTTC. Translation gives CASSQNTQGGYGYTF.

There are a few counts of this clone. The rearrangement joins TRBV13 to TRBJ1-1; maybe TRBD1 (5 bases). The CDR3 length is 16 residues. Deletions cut 6 bases from V and 3 bases from J, with 20 bases between. The germline V gene encodes CDR1 PRHDT and CDR2 FYEKMQ (reference sequence). This chain's CDR3 is CASRFGYQGLYTEAFF. CDR3 sequence (DNA): TGTGCCAGCAGATTCGGGTACCAGGGACTGTACACTGAAGCTTTCTTT.

The chain recombines TRBV11-2 with TRBJ2-2, with 10 bases identical to TRBD2. The trim removed 4 bases at V and 6 bases at J, leaving 8 bases unmatched. Looked up from germline, CDR1 is SGHAT and CDR2 is FQNNGV. The CDR3 length is 16 residues. The CDR3 protein is CASSSGKRGGAGELFF. The CDR3 DNA follows: TGTGCCAGCAGCTCGGGAAAGCGGGGGGGCGCCGGGGAGCTGTTTTTT.

The chain joins TRBV6-5 to TRBJ1-1, with TRBD1 matching 8 bases. The CDR3 contains 14 residues. J lost 0 bases, V lost 4 bases, and 1 base had no gene match. Germline V gene lookup returns CDR1 MNHEY and CDR2 SVGAGI. The CDR3 nucleotides are TGTGCCAGCAGTTGGGACAGGATGAACACTGAAGCTTTCTTT. Encoded protein: CASSWDRMNTEAFF.